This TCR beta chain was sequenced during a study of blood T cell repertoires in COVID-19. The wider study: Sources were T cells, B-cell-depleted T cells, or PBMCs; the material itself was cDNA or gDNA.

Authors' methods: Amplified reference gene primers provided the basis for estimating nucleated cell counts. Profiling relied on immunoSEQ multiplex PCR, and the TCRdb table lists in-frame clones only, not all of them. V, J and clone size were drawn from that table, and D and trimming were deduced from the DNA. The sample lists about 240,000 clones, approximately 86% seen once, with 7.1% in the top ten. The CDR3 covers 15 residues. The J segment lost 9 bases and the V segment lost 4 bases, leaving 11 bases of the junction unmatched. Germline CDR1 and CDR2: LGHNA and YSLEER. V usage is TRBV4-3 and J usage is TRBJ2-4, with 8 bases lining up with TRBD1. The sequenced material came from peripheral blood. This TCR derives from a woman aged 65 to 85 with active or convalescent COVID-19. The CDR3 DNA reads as TGCGCCAGCAGCCCCCGGCCTGGACAGGGAGCCATTCAGTACTTC. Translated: CASSPRPGQGAIQYF.